Each of the 30 T cell receptor beta chains below was sequenced from the same sample in a study of T cell repertoires in cytomegalovirus infection. TCRdb fed the reads into MiXCR, producing one record per CDR3 protein. The sample holds roughly 320,000 distinct CDR3 sequences, more than 8% seen once. Sequenced material: PBMCs. The receptor set was obtained from a human donor in good health (CMV status not recorded). Some clones in this sample may be carry-over from other donors' samples.

This clonotype was counted many times. This sequence joins TRBV7-2 and TRBJ2-2; D is possibly TRBD1 or TRBD2 (5 bases each). Germline V lookup: CDR1 SGHTA, CDR2 FQGNSA. V was clipped by 1 base and J by 2 bases, with 11 bases between them. The CDR3 has 16 residues. DNA of the CDR3: TGTGCCAGCAGCTTAGTGGGACGACCTAACACCGGGGAGCTGTTTTTT. Protein: CASSLVGRPNTGELFF.

The V gene is TRBV20-1, the J gene TRBJ1-3; D is perhaps TRBD1 (5 bases). This CDR3 region has 15 residues. The germline V and J ends were trimmed by 0 bases and 8 bases, with 17 bases remaining between them. Germline CDR1 is DFQATT and CDR2 is SNEGSKA (reference sequence). CDR3: CSARDDTLVGDTIYF. For the CDR3, the DNA is TGCAGTGCTAGAGATGACACCCTTGTGGGGGACACCATATATTTT.

This clonotype was counted between two and nine times. CDR3 DNA: TGTGCCAGTAGTAGCCCGAGCAGTCCCTATGGCTACACCTTC. It encodes CASSSPSSPYGYTF. This rearrangement joins TRBV19 to TRBJ1-2; D is undetermined. The CDR3 runs 14 residues. From germline, CDR1 is LNHDA and CDR2 SQIVND (reference sequence). The V end lost 4 bases, the J end lost 4 bases, and 13 bases lay between the germline ends.

The V gene is TRBV6-5, the J gene TRBJ1-2; 10 bases match TRBD1. Germline V gene sequence: CDR1 MNHEY, CDR2 SVGAGI. The CDR3 loop spans 14 amino acids. The V and J ends lost 10 bases and 7 bases, in that order; junction bases with no gene match: 12. CDR3 residues: CAIRDRGVGAGYTF. The CDR3 nucleotides are TGTGCCATAAGGGACAGGGGTGTAGGTGCTGGCTACACCTTC.

The J gene is TRBJ1-1, the V gene TRBV7-9; D is ambiguous. The germline V gene encodes CDR1 SEHNR and CDR2 FQNEAQ (reference sequence). This CDR3 is built from 14 residues. Between the trimmed V and J ends, which lost 1 base and 0 bases, there was a span of 6 bases. CDR3 DNA: TGTGCCAGCAGCTTAGTCCCCATGAACACTGAAGCTTTCTTT. Its translation: CASSLVPMNTEAFF.

Only a few counts were recorded for this clonotype. The chain combines TRBV7-2 with TRBJ2-3; weak D call: TRBD1 (5 bases). CDR3 length: 13 amino acids. Germline V gene sequence: CDR1 SGHTA, CDR2 FQGNSA. Trimming left V 8 bases short and J 5 bases short, with 14 bases between. The DNA for the CDR3 is TGTGCCAGCGATAACCAGGGTAGAGATACGCAGTATTTT. Translating it yields CASDNQGRDTQYF.

This clonotype was seen only a few times. The chain combines TRBV30 with TRBJ1-1; D is unresolved. V was clipped by 0 bases and J by 1 base, with 6 bases between them. Germline V gene data show CDR1 as GTSNPN and CDR2 as SVGIG (reference sequence). The length of the CDR3 is 13 residues. CDR3 amino acids: CAWSVSANTEAFF. The CDR3 nucleotides read TGTGCCTGGAGTGTGTCAGCGAACACTGAAGCTTTCTTT.

In this sample, this clonotype turned up a few times. This chain links TRBV20-1 with TRBJ2-3; D possibly matches TRBD1 or TRBD2 (5 bases each). CDR1 is DFQATT, CDR2 SNEGSKA, per germline (reference sequence). Trimming removed 0 bases at V and 2 bases at J, with 12 bases between. The CDR3 runs to 15 residues. The CDR3 sequence: CSARDPKGPTDTQYF. DNA for the CDR3: TGCAGTGCTAGAGATCCGAAGGGACCCACAGATACGCAGTATTTT.

Ten or more counts support this clonotype. This chain uses TRBV7-2 with TRBJ2-6, with 9 bases matching TRBD2. The J segment lost 4 bases and the V segment lost 7 bases, leaving 11 bases of the junction unmatched. CDR3 length equals 17 residues. Germline CDR1 reads SGHTA; CDR2 reads FQGNSA. Here the CDR3 DNA reads TGTGCCAGCAACCTAGGAGCGGGAGGTCTCGGGGCCAACGTCCTGACTTTC. Amino acids: CASNLGAGGLGANVLTF.

This clonotype was seen a handful of times. V and J are TRBV15 and TRBJ2-2; D is uncertain. CDR1 LNHNV and CDR2 YYDKDF come from the germline V gene (reference sequence). The V end was cut by 0 bases, the J end by 3 bases, with 8 bases between. The CDR3 is 15 residues long. The CDR3 loop reads CATSRDPRDTGELFF. In DNA, the CDR3 is TGTGCCACCAGCAGAGATCCCCGGGACACCGGGGAGCTGTTTTTT.

V and J are TRBV11-2 and TRBJ2-3; either TRBD1 or TRBD2 may fit D (5 bases each). The CDR3 sequence is 15 residues long. V was pared by 4 bases and J by 0 bases, with 11 bases between. The V gene's germline CDR1 is SGHAT and CDR2 FQNNGV. DNA of the CDR3: TGTGCCAGCAGCTCCGGGACGCCTAGCACAGATACGCAGTATTTT. It yields the protein CASSSGTPSTDTQYF.

Comment on this clonotype: With a much larger clone just one base away, this may be a read error. V gene TRBV7-2 combines with J gene TRBJ2-3; D remains unclear. The V end lost 7 bases, the J end lost 6 bases, and 14 bases lay between the germline ends. The CDR3 spans 13 residues. Germline CDR1 is SGHTA and CDR2 is FQGNSA. CDR3 region: CASNFRTVDTQYF. CDR3 bases: TGTGCCAGCAACTTTAGGACCGTGGATACGCAGTATTTT.

About this clonotype: The germline gene is not matched at one end of the junction; a read error may be the cause. V usage is TRBV12-3 or TRBV12-4 and J usage is TRBJ2-2, with unresolved D. The CDR3 extends over 11 amino acids. The CDR3 region is CASGFFGELFF. CDR3 sequence (DNA): TGTGCCAGCGGTTTCTTCGGGGAGCTGTTTTTT.

This clonotype was seen only a few times. The chain couples TRBV28 to TRBJ2-7; 13 bases align to TRBD2. Germline-derived CDR1 and CDR2 are MDHEN and SYDVKM. The CDR3 is made up of 16 amino acids. V lost 3 bases to trimming and J lost 3 bases; unmatched junction nucleotides: 5. The DNA of the CDR3 is TGTGCCAGCAGTTTTAATCGGACTAGCGGGAGCTACGAGCAGTACTTC. Protein: CASSFNRTSGSYEQYF.

In its sample, this clonotype was seen a few times. This chain joins TRBV18 and TRBJ1-1, with D uncertain. The CDR3 is made up of 15 amino acids. CDR1 KGHSH and CDR2 LQKENI come from the germline V gene. The V end was cut by 1 base, the J end by 7 bases, with 16 bases between. The CDR3 region is CASSPLSGPRGEAFF. As DNA, the CDR3 is TGTGCCAGCTCACCACTCTCAGGCCCACGGGGTGAAGCTTTCTTT.

This chain connects TRBV20-1 to TRBJ2-7; D perhaps matches TRBD2 (5 bases). CDR1 and CDR2 (germline): DFQATT, SNEGSKA (reference sequence). The V gene lost 1 base and the J gene lost 2 bases, with 12 bases spanning the gap. The CDR3 is 14 residues long. CDR3 residues: CSARAPERPYEQYF. The CDR3 nucleotides are TGCAGTGCTAGAGCCCCAGAGCGGCCCTACGAGCAGTACTTC.

This clonotype came up a few times. This chain joins TRBV2 and TRBJ2-3; D is unresolved. The CDR3 is made up of 13 amino acids. The V end lost 5 bases, the J end lost 6 bases, and 12 bases lay between the germline ends. Germline CDR1 is SNHLY and CDR2 is FYNNEI. The CDR3 is CASSYYPRDTQYF. The CDR3 DNA reads as TGTGCCAGCAGTTATTACCCGCGGGATACGCAGTATTTT.

This clonotype was observed many times. The rearrangement joins TRBV7-3 to TRBJ1-1, with TRBD1 matching over 10 bases. The CDR3 length is 15 residues. Looked up from germline, CDR1 is SGHTA and CDR2 is FQGTGA. Trimming took 5 bases from V and 5 from J; bases not matched to a gene: 8. The CDR3 reads CASSPRTGGKTEAFF. The CDR3 DNA is TGTGCCAGCAGCCCCAGGACAGGGGGTAAAACTGAAGCTTTCTTT. The complete variable domain, with remaining parts taken from reference TRBV7-3 and TRBJ1-1, reads GAGVSQTPSNKVTEKGKYVELRCDPISGHTALYWYRQSLGQGPEFLIYFQGTGAADDSGLPNDRFFAVRPEGSVSTLKIQRTERGDSAVYLCASSPRTGGKTEAFFGQGTRLTVV.

V and J are TRBV28 and TRBJ1-5; the D gene is possibly TRBD1 (5 bases). The CDR3 length is 15 residues. Trimming took 6 bases from V and 6 from J, leaving 18 bases between them. CDR1 is MDHEN, CDR2 SYDVKM, per germline. The CDR3 coding sequence is TGTGCCAGCAGCAGGGTTCATGGGCCTTTTCAGCCCCAGCATTTT. This translates into CASSRVHGPFQPQHF.

This clonotype was counted at least ten times. The V call is TRBV7-2, the J call TRBJ2-3; 9 bases match TRBD2. Trimming took 8 bases from V and 6 from J; bases not matched to a gene: 6. Germline values: CDR1 SGHTA, CDR2 FQGNSA. The CDR3 covers 13 residues. This chain's CDR3 is CASALAGSDTQYF. The CDR3 DNA reads as TGTGCCAGCGCCCTAGCGGGGTCGGATACGCAGTATTTT.

The genes are TRBV23-1 and TRBJ2-5, with a tentative D call TRBD1 (5 bases). TRBV23-1 carries the ORF label, with uncertain function. Trimming pared 3 bases from V and 3 bases from J, leaving 11 bases between. This CDR3 region has 14 residues. The CDR3, as DNA: TGCGCCAGCAGTCATAAAGGGGTTAAAGAGACCCAGTACTTC. Protein: CASSHKGVKETQYF.

The rearrangement joins TRBV19 to TRBJ2-2; no reliable D call. CDR1 LNHDA and CDR2 SQIVND come from the germline V gene (reference sequence). Trimming removed 1 base at V and 0 bases at J, with 9 bases between. The CDR3 extends over 16 amino acids. CDR3 coding DNA: TGTGCCAGTAGTATAGTTGTAGTGGCGAACACCGGGGAGCTGTTTTTT. Its translation is CASSIVVVANTGELFF.

This clonotype was counted ten times or more. The V gene is TRBV4-3, the J gene TRBJ2-4, with no clear D. Germline lookup yields CDR1 LGHNA and CDR2 YSLEER. The CDR3 loop spans 14 amino acids. V was cut by 1 base and J by 3 bases, with 7 bases left in between. The CDR3 here is CASSQAGGKNIQYF. CDR3 bases: TGCGCCAGCAGCCAAGCAGGCGGCAAAAACATTCAGTACTTC.

This clonotype was recorded a few times. The V gene is TRBV7-6, the J gene TRBJ1-2, with no clear D. CDR1 is SGHVS and CDR2 is FNYEAQ in the germline V gene. V was trimmed by 1 base and J by 5 bases, leaving 14 bases between them. This CDR3 region has 15 residues. The CDR3 nucleotides are TGTGCCAGCAGCTTAGGGGCCCGTACGGGGTATGGCTACACCTTC. It codes for CASSLGARTGYGYTF.

Many counts were recorded for this clonotype. This chain connects TRBV7-2 to TRBJ1-4; TRBD1 matches at 7 bases. V trimming: 5 bases; J trimming: 0 bases; junction bases outside the gene matches: 6. Germline-derived CDR1 and CDR2 are SGHTA and FQGNSA. The CDR3 contains 16 residues. Here the CDR3 DNA reads TGTGCCAGCAGCCCCCAGGGGGTCGCAACTAATGAAAAACTGTTTTTT. Amino acids: CASSPQGVATNEKLFF. Filled out from reference TRBV7-2 and TRBJ1-4, the complete variable domain reads GAGVSQSPSNKVTEKGKDVELRCDPISGHTALYWYRQSLGQGLEFLIYFQGNSAPDKSGLPSDRFSAERTGGSVSTLTIQRTQQEDSAVYLCASSPQGVATNEKLFFGSGTQLSVL.

This chain connects TRBV28 to TRBJ2-1; D is perhaps TRBD1 or TRBD2 (7 bases each). Germline CDR1 is MDHEN and CDR2 is SYDVKM. Between the trimmed V and J ends, which lost 7 bases and 8 bases, there was a span of 24 bases. CDR3 length: 16 amino acids. This CDR3 reads CASTLRFQGGADEQFF. The CDR3 DNA follows: TGTGCCAGCACCCTCAGGTTTCAGGGGGGGGCCGATGAGCAGTTCTTC.

This clonotype has just a few counts. The chain links TRBV6-6 to TRBJ2-4; the D gene is possibly TRBD1 (6 bases). This CDR3 spans 15 amino acids. The germline V gene encodes CDR1 MNHNY and CDR2 SVGAGI (reference sequence). V lost 4 bases and J 5 bases, leaving 15 bases between the germline ends. The CDR3 nucleotides read TGTGCCAGCAGTTTGGCAGGGGAGTTGGAAAACATTCAGTACTTC. This gives the protein CASSLAGELENIQYF.

Ten or more counts support this clonotype. The chain links TRBV25-1 to TRBJ2-3; D unclear. The CDR3 is 13 residues long. Germline lookup yields CDR1 MGHDK and CDR2 SYGVNS. With 6 bases removed from V and 1 base from J, the gap between germline ends came to 8 bases. The CDR3, as DNA: TGTGCCAGCAGACTGGGCCGCACAGATACGCAGTATTTT. Amino acid sequence: CASRLGRTDTQYF. Using reference TRBV25-1 and TRBJ2-3 for the parts outside the CDR3, the full variable domain is EADIYQTPRYLVIGTGKKITLECSQTMGHDKMYWYQQDPGMELHLIHYSYGVNSTEKGDLSSESTVSRIRTEHFPLTLESARPSHTSQYLCASRLGRTDTQYFGPGTRLTVL.

CDR3 bases: TGTGCCAGCAGCTCTCTCGCTGCCGGGACAGGGAGCTACGAGCAGTACTTC. Its translation is CASSSLAAGTGSYEQYF. The J gene is TRBJ2-7, the V gene TRBV7-6, with TRBD1 identical over 9 bases. V lost 4 bases to trimming and J lost 3 bases; unmatched junction nucleotides: 13. This CDR3 region has 17 residues. CDR1 SGHVS and CDR2 FNYEAQ come from the germline V gene.

This clonotype appeared a few times. This rearrangement joins TRBV6-5 to TRBJ1-6, with 11 bases that match TRBD1. The trim removed 6 bases at V and 10 bases at J, leaving 14 bases unmatched. The CDR3 consists of 17 residues. Germline V gene lookup returns CDR1 MNHEY and CDR2 SVGAGI. CDR3 nucleotides: TGTGCCAGCAGCCGAACGATGGGACAGGGGGTACCCTCACCCCTCCACTTT. This gives the protein CASSRTMGQGVPSPLHF.